These T cell receptor beta chains were read from a single sample in a study of PD-1 blockade in classical Hodgkin lymphoma. Clones were read by immunoSEQ multiplex PCR, and TCRdb kept only the in-frame ones, dropping some. The sample comprises approximately 100,000 clones, 83% of which are singletons, and approximately 15% rests with the top ten. The starting material was peripheral blood mononuclear cells (PBMCs), obtained before the fourth cycle of nivolumab. These receptors came from a human donor with classical Hodgkin lymphoma. Each CDR3 is given with its conserved first and last residue. D genes are given only for firm matches. Size is omitted from some rows. Given values are once, few, many or a class for expanded clones.

>TRBV10-1|-|TRBJ2-1|-
CASSESARDPQFF
TGCGCCAGCAGTGAATCGGCCCGGGACCCCCAGTTCTTC
>TRBV9|-|TRBJ2-3|TRBD2
CASSGTSGRVSSTDTQYF
TGTGCCAGCAGCGGGACTAGCGGGAGGGTATCTAGCACAGATACGCAGTATTTT
>TRBV15|once|TRBJ2-5|TRBD1
CASSPGTGGLGETQYF
TGTGCCTCCAGCCCCGGGACAGGGGGCTTAGGGGAGACCCAGTACTTC
>TRBV19|few|TRBJ1-2|-
CASRRSYTF
TGTGCCAGTCGCAGGTCCTACACCTTC
>TRBV2|once|TRBJ2-5|TRBD1
CASREGGGETQYF
TGTGCCAGCAGAGAAGGGGGCGGGGAGACCCAGTACTTC
>TRBV18|-|TRBJ2-3|-
CASSPTGASTDTQYF
TGTGCCAGCTCACCGACGGGTGCTAGCACAGATACGCAGTATTTT
>TRBV19|once|TRBJ1-2|-
CASSRRTRDGYTF
TGTGCCAGTAGTCGCCGAACCCGGGATGGCTACACCTTC
>TRBV10-3|-|TRBJ1-2|TRBD1
CAIRTGALNYGYTF
TGTGCCATCAGGACAGGGGCCCTTAACTATGGCTACACCTTC
>TRBV5-4|-|TRBJ1-5|-
CASSLGGLQPQHF
TGTGCCAGCAGCCTAGGGGGTTTGCAGCCCCAGCATTTT
>TRBV10-3|-|TRBJ1-4|-
CAISSNEKLFF
TGTGCCATCAGTTCGAATGAAAAACTGTTTTTT
>TRBV6-1|-|TRBJ2-1|-
CASSEMVGSEQFF
TGTGCCAGCAGTGAAATGGTGGGGTCTGAGCAGTTCTTC
>TRBV7-2|once|TRBJ2-7|-
CASSLGKGEQYF
TGTGCCAGCAGCTTAGGAAAGGGCGAGCAGTACTTC
>TRBV7-9|-|TRBJ2-1|TRBD2
CASSLRGGGLAGANEQFF
TGTGCCAGCAGCTTAAGGGGAGGTGGGCTAGCGGGAGCCAATGAGCAGTTCTTC
>TRBV5-1|-|TRBJ1-1|-
CASSLAGTGNTEAFF
TGCGCCAGCAGCTTAGCCGGGACGGGTAACACTGAAGCTTTCTTT
>TRBV27|-|TRBJ2-7|TRBD2
CASTSAVGLAVYEQYF
TGTGCCAGCACATCCGCCGTGGGGCTAGCGGTTTACGAGCAGTACTTC
>TRBV6-1|-|TRBJ1-1|-
CASRGGSEAFF
TGTGCCAGCAGGGGGGGTTCTGAAGCTTTCTTT
>TRBV27|-|TRBJ1-2|TRBD1
CASSLLGQGNYGYTF
TGTGCCAGCAGTTTATTGGGACAGGGCAACTATGGCTACACCTTC
>TRBV19|-|TRBJ2-2|-
CASSTRTGELFF
TGTGCCAGTAGTACGAGAACCGGGGAGCTGTTTTTT
>TRBV5-1|once|TRBJ2-7|TRBD2
CASSVTSGRNVEQYF
TGCGCCAGCAGCGTGACTAGCGGGAGGAATGTCGAGCAGTACTTC
>TRBV6-1|once|TRBJ1-4|-
CASTDTENEKLFF
TGTGCCAGCACCGACACAGAAAATGAAAAACTGTTTTTT
>TRBV28|once|TRBJ1-1|-
CASSLRQGNTEAFF
TGTGCCAGCAGTTTAAGGCAGGGGAACACTGAAGCTTTCTTT
>TRBV11-2|few|TRBJ2-7|-
CASSPRPGDSYEQYF
TGTGCCAGCAGCCCCCGGCCGGGAGACTCCTACGAGCAGTACTTC
>TRBV7-8|few|TRBJ1-5|-
CASSLVTGAHQPQHF
TGTGCCAGCAGCTTAGTCACGGGGGCCCATCAGCCCCAGCATTTT
>TRBV10-3|-|TRBJ2-5|-
CASRVGLSRGEETQYF
TGTGCCAGTAGGGTGGGACTGTCTCGCGGCGAAGAGACCCAGTACTTC
>TRBV5-4|-|TRBJ2-7|-
CASSFMDYEQYF
TGTGCCAGCAGCTTTATGGACTACGAGCAGTACTTC
>TRBV18|-|TRBJ2-3|-
CASSRDPRGRDFGASTDTQYF
TGTGCCAGCTCGCGGGACCCCAGGGGGAGGGATTTCGGTGCTAGCACAGATACGCAGTATTTT
>TRBV27|-|TRBJ2-3|TRBD2
CASKAGESRTDTQYF
TGTGCCAGCAAGGCGGGGGAGTCTCGCACAGATACGCAGTATTTT
>TRBV21-1|few|TRBJ2-7|-
CASSKARTSPNVSYEQYF
TGTGCCAGCAGCAAAGCTCGGACTAGCCCCAACGTATCCTACGAGCAGTACTTC
>TRBV6-5|-|TRBJ2-7|TRBD2
CASTPFAGGPLEQYF
TGTGCCAGCACACCCTTCGCGGGAGGGCCGCTCGAGCAGTACTTC
>TRBV29-1|-|TRBJ2-5|-
CSVDWTVGETQYF
TGCAGCGTGGACTGGACAGTTGGAGAGACCCAGTACTTC
>TRBV5-1|-|TRBJ2-7|-
CASSLETDSYEQYF
TGCGCCAGCAGCTTGGAGACAGACTCCTACGAGCAGTACTTC
>TRBV10-3|-|TRBJ2-1|-
CAISERWDEQFF
TGTGCCATCAGTGAGCGGTGGGATGAGCAGTTCTTC
>TRBV7-9|-|TRBJ2-7|-
CASSLVAISYEQYF
TGTGCCAGCAGCTTAGTGGCCATCTCCTACGAGCAGTACTTC
>TRBV7-3|-|TRBJ2-1|-
CASSFGGDYNEQFF
TGTGCCAGCAGCTTTGGGGGAGACTACAATGAGCAGTTCTTC
>TRBV7-9|-|TRBJ2-2|-
CASSLGVGDTGELFF
TGTGCCAGCAGCTTAGGGGTAGGGGACACCGGGGAGCTGTTTTTT
>TRBV9|-|TRBJ1-2|TRBD1
CASSAGQGGIYGYTF
TGTGCCAGCAGCGCTGGACAGGGGGGAATCTATGGCTACACCTTC
>TRBV13|-|TRBJ1-3|TRBD1
CASSTARTGVWDTIYF
TGTGCCAGCAGCACAGCCCGGACAGGGGTATGGGACACCATATATTTT
>TRBV19|once|TRBJ1-1|TRBD1
CASSIGQGYTEAFF
TGTGCCAGTAGTATAGGACAGGGGTACACTGAAGCTTTCTTT
>TRBV2|-|TRBJ1-1|TRBD1
CASSGEGARVRNTEAFF
TGTGCCAGCAGCGGAGAGGGGGCGCGGGTGAGGAACACTGAAGCTTTCTTT
>TRBV5-1|-|TRBJ2-2|-
CASGQGQNTGELFF
TGCGCCAGCGGGCAGGGCCAGAACACCGGGGAGCTGTTTTTT
>TRBV11-2|-|TRBJ2-1|-
CASSLDYSYNEQFF
TGTGCCAGCAGCTTAGATTACTCCTACAATGAGCAGTTCTTC